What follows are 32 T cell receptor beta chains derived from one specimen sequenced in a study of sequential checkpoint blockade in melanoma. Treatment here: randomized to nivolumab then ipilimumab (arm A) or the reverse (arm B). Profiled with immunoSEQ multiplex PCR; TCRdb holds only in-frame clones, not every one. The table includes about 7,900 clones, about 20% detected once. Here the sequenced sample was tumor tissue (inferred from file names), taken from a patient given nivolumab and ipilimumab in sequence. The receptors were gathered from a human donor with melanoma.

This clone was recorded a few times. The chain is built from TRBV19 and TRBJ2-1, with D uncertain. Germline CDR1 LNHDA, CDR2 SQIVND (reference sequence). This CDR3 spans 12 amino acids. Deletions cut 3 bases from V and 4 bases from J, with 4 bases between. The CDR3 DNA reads TGTGCCAGTAGTATCGAGTACAATGAGCAGTTCTTC. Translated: CASSIEYNEQFF.

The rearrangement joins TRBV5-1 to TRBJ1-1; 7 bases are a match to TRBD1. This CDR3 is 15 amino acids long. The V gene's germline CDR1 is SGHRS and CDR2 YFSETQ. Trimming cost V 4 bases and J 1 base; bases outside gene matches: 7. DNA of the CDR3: TGCGCCAGCAGCATGACAGGGACCGCGAACACTGAAGCTTTCTTT. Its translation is CASSMTGTANTEAFF.

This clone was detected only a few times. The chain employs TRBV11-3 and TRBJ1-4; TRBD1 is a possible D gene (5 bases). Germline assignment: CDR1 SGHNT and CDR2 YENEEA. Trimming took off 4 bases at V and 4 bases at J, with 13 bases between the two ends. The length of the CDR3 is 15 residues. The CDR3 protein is CASSSGRGNNEKLFF. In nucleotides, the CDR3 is TGTGCCAGCAGCTCCGGCCGGGGGAATAATGAAAAACTGTTTTTT.

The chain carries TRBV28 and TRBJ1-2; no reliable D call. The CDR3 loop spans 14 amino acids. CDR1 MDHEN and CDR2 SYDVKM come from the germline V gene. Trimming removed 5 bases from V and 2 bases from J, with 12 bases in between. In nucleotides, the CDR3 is TGTGCCAGCAGTATAACGACACCCAACTATGGCTACACCTTC. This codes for CASSITTPNYGYTF.

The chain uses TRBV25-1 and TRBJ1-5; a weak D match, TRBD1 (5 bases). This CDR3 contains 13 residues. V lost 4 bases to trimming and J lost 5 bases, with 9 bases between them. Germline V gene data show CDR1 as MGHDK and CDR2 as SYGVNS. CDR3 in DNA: TGTGCCAGCAGTGCTGGGACGGATCAGCCCCAGCATTTT. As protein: CASSAGTDQPQHF.

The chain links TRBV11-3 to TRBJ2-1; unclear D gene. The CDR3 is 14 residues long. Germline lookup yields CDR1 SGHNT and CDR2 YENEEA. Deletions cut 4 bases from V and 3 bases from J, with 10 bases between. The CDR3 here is CASSSGGSYNEQFF. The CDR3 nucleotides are TGTGCCAGCAGCTCAGGTGGTAGCTACAATGAGCAGTTCTTC.

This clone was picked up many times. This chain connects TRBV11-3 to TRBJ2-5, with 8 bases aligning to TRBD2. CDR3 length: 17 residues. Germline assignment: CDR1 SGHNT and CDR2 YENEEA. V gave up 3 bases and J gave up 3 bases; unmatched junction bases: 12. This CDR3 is CASSFGRGGPVEETQYF. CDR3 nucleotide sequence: TGTGCCAGCAGCTTTGGTCGGGGGGGCCCTGTGGAAGAGACCCAGTACTTC.

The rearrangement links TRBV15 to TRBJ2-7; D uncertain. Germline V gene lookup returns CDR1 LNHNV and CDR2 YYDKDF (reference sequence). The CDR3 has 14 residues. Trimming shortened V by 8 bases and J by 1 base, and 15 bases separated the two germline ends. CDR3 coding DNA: TGTGCCACCTCCCCCCTAGTCTCATCCTACGAGCAGTACTTC. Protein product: CATSPLVSSYEQYF.

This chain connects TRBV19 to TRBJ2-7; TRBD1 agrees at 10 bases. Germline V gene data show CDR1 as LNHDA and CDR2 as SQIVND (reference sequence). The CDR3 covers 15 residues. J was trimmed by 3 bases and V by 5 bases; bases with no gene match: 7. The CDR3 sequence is CASSSRTGGDYEQYF. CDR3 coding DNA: TGTGCCAGTAGTTCCCGGACAGGGGGGGACTACGAGCAGTACTTC.

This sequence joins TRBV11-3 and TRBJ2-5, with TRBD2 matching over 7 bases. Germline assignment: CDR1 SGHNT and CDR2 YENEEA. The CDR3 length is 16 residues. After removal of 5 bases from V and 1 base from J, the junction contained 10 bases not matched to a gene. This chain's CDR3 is CASSARGDGSQETQYF. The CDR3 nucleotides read TGTGCCAGCAGCGCACGGGGGGACGGATCCCAAGAGACCCAGTACTTC.

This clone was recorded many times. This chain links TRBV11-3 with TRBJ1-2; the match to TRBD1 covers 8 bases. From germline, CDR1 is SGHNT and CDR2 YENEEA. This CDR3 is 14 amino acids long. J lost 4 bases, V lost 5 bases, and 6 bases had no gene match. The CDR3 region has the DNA TGTGCCAGCAGCCGCCAGGGGGCGGGCTATGGCTACACCTTC. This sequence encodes CASSRQGAGYGYTF.

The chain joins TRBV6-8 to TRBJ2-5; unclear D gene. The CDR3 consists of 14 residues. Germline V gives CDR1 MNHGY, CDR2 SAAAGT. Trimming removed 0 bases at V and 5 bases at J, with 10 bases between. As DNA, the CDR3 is TGTGCCAGCAGTTACTCCCCAATTTTTGAGACCCAGTACTTC. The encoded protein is CASSYSPIFETQYF.

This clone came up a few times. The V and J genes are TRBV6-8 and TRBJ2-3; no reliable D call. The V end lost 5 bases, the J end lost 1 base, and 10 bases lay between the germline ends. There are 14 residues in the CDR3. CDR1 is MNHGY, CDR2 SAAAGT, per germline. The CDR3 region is CASSDLVGTDTQYF. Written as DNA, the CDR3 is TGTGCCAGCAGTGACCTCGTCGGCACAGATACGCAGTATTTT.

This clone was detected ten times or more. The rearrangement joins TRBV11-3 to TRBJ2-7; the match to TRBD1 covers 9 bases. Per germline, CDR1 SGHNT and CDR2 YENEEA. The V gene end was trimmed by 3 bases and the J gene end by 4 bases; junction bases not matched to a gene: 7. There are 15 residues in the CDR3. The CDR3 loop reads CASSFLTGTGYEQYF. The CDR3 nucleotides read TGTGCCAGCAGCTTCCTAACCGGGACAGGGTACGAGCAGTACTTC.

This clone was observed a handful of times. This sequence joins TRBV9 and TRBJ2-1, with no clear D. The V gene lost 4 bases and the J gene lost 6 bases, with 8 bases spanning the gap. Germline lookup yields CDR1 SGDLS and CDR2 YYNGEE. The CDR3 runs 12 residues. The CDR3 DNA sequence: TGTGCCAGCAGCCCAAATCGCAATGAGCAGTTCTTC. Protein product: CASSPNRNEQFF.

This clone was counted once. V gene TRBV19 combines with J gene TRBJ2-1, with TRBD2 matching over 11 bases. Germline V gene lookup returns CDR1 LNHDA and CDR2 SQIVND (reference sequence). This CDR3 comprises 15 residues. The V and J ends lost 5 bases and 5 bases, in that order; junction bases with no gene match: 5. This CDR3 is CASSVGTSGHNEQFF. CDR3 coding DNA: TGTGCCAGTAGTGTCGGGACTAGCGGACACAATGAGCAGTTCTTC.

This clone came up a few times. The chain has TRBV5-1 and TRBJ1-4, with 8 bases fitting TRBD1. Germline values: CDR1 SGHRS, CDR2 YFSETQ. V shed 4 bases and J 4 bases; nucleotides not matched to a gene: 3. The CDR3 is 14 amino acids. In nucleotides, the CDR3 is TGCGCCAGCAGCCAACAGGGGGTTAATGAAAAACTGTTTTTT. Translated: CASSQQGVNEKLFF.

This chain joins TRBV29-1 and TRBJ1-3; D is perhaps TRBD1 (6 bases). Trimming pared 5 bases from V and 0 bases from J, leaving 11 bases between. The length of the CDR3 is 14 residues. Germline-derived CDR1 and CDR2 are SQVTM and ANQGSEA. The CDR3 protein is CSVQDSNSGNTIYF. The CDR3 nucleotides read TGCAGCGTTCAGGACAGTAACTCTGGAAACACCATATATTTT. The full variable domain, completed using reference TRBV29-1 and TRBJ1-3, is SAVISQKPSRDICQRGTSLTIQCQVDSQVTMMFWYRQQPGQSLTLIATANQGSEATYESGFVIDKFPISRPNLTFSTLTVSNMSPEDSSIYLCSVQDSNSGNTIYFGEGSWLTVV.

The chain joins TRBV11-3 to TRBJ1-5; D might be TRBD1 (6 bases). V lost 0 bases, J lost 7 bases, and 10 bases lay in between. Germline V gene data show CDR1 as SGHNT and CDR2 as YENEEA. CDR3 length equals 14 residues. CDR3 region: CASSLETGQQPQHF. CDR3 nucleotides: TGTGCCAGCAGCTTAGAAACAGGGCAACAGCCCCAGCATTTT.

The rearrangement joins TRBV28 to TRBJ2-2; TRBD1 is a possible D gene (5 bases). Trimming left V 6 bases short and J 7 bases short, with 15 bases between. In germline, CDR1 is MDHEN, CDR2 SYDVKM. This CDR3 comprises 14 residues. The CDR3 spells CASRRQGAGGELFF. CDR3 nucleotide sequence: TGTGCCAGCAGACGACAAGGGGCCGGCGGGGAGCTGTTTTTT.

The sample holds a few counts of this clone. The CDR3 spells CASSLNAGDSYNEQFF. The CDR3 DNA reads as TGTGCCAGCAGCTTAAACGCAGGGGACTCCTACAATGAGCAGTTCTTC. The chain links TRBV11-3 to TRBJ2-1; D might be TRBD1 (6 bases). CDR1 is SGHNT, CDR2 YENEEA, per germline. The V gene lost 2 bases and the J gene lost 0 bases, with 11 bases spanning the gap. The CDR3 spans 16 residues. The variable domain in full, with the rest retrieved from reference TRBV11-3 and TRBJ2-1, is EAGVVQSPRYKIIEKKQPVAFWCNPISGHNTLYWYLQNLGQGPELLIRYENEEAVDDSQLPKDRFSAERLKGVDSTLKIQPAELGDSAVYLCASSLNAGDSYNEQFFGPGTRLTVL.

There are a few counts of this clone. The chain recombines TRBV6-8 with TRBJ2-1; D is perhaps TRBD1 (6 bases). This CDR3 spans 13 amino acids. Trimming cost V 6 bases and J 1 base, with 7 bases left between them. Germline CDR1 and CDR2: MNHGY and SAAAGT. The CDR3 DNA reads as TGTGCCAGCAGACAGGGTTCCTACAATGAGCAGTTCTTC. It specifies CASRQGSYNEQFF.

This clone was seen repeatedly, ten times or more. The CDR3 DNA follows: TGTGCCAGCAGCCCCCGCATGGGAGGGGGGGAGACCCAGTACTTC. This encodes CASSPRMGGGETQYF. The chain employs TRBV11-3 and TRBJ2-5, with a weak D call TRBD2 (7 bases). Germline V gives CDR1 SGHNT, CDR2 YENEEA. The V and J ends lost 5 bases and 5 bases respectively, with 18 bases between them. The CDR3 runs to 15 residues.

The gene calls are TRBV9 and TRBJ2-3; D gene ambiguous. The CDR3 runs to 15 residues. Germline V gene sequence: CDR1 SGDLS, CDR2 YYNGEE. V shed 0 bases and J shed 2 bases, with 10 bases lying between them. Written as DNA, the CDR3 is TGTGCCAGCAGCGTAGATGGTAGGGACACAGATACGCAGTATTTT. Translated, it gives CASSVDGRDTDTQYF. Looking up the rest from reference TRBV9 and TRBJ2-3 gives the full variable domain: DSGVTQTPKHLITATGQRVTLRCSPRSGDLSVYWYQQSLDQGLQFLIQYYNGEERAKGNILERFSAQQFPDLHSELNLSSLELGDSALYFCASSVDGRDTDTQYFGPGTRLTVL.

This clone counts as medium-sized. CDR3: CASSLVRGGGTGELFF. The CDR3, as DNA: TGTGCCAGCAGCTTAGTGAGAGGGGGCGGCACCGGGGAGCTGTTTTTT. The J gene is TRBJ2-2, the V gene TRBV11-3; 7 bases match TRBD1. This CDR3 region has 16 residues. Unmatched junction bases numbered 6, after V lost 1 base and J lost 4 bases. CDR1 is SGHNT, CDR2 YENEEA, per germline. Filled out from reference TRBV11-3 and TRBJ2-2, the complete variable domain reads EAGVVQSPRYKIIEKKQPVAFWCNPISGHNTLYWYLQNLGQGPELLIRYENEEAVDDSQLPKDRFSAERLKGVDSTLKIQPAELGDSAVYLCASSLVRGGGTGELFFGEGSRLTVL.

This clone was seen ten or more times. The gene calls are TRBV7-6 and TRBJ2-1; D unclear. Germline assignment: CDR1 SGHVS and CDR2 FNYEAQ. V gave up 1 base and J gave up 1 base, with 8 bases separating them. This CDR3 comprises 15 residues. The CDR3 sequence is CASSLVSNSYNEQFF. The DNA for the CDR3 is TGTGCCAGCAGCTTAGTCTCGAATTCCTACAATGAGCAGTTCTTC.

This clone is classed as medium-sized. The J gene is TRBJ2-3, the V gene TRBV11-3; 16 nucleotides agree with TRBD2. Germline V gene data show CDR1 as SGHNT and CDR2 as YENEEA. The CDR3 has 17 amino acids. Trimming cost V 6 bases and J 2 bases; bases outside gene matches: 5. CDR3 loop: CASRQGLAGGNTDTQYF. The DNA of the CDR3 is TGTGCCAGCAGGCAGGGACTAGCGGGGGGGAACACAGATACGCAGTATTTT.

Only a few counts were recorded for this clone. The CDR3 nucleotides read TGTGCCAGCACCAATACAGCCCTCGAGCAGTACTTC. Its protein product is CASTNTALEQYF. This chain connects TRBV6-8 to TRBJ2-7; no reliable D call. The V gene lost 7 bases and the J gene lost 6 bases, with 13 bases spanning the gap. From germline, CDR1 is MNHGY and CDR2 SAAAGT. This CDR3 is built from 12 residues.

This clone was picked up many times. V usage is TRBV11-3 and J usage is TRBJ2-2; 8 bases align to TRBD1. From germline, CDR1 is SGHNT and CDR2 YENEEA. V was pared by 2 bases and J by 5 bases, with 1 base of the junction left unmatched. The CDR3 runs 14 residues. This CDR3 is CASSLRQGTGELFF. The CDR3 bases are TGTGCCAGCAGCTTAAGACAGGGGACCGGGGAGCTGTTTTTT.

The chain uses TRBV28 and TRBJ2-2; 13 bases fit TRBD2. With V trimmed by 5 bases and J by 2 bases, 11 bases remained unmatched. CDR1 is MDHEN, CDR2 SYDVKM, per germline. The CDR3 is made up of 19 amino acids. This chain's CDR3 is CASSAQGLAGSDNTGELFF. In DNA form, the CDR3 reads TGTGCCAGCAGTGCTCAGGGACTAGCGGGATCTGATAACACCGGGGAGCTGTTTTTT.

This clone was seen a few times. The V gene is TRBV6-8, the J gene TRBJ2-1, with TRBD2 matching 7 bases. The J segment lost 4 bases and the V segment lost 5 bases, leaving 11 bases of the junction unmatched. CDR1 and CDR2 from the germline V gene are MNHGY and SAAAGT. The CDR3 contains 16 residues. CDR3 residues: CASSDPAGTGYNEQFF. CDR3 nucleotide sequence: TGTGCCAGCAGTGACCCAGCGGGAACAGGTTACAATGAGCAGTTCTTC.

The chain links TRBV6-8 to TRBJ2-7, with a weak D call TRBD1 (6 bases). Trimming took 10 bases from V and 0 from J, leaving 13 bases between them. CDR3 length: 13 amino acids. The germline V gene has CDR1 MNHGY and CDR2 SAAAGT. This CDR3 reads CAIAGAASYEQYF. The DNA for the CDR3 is TGTGCCATCGCAGGGGCGGCCTCCTACGAGCAGTACTTC.